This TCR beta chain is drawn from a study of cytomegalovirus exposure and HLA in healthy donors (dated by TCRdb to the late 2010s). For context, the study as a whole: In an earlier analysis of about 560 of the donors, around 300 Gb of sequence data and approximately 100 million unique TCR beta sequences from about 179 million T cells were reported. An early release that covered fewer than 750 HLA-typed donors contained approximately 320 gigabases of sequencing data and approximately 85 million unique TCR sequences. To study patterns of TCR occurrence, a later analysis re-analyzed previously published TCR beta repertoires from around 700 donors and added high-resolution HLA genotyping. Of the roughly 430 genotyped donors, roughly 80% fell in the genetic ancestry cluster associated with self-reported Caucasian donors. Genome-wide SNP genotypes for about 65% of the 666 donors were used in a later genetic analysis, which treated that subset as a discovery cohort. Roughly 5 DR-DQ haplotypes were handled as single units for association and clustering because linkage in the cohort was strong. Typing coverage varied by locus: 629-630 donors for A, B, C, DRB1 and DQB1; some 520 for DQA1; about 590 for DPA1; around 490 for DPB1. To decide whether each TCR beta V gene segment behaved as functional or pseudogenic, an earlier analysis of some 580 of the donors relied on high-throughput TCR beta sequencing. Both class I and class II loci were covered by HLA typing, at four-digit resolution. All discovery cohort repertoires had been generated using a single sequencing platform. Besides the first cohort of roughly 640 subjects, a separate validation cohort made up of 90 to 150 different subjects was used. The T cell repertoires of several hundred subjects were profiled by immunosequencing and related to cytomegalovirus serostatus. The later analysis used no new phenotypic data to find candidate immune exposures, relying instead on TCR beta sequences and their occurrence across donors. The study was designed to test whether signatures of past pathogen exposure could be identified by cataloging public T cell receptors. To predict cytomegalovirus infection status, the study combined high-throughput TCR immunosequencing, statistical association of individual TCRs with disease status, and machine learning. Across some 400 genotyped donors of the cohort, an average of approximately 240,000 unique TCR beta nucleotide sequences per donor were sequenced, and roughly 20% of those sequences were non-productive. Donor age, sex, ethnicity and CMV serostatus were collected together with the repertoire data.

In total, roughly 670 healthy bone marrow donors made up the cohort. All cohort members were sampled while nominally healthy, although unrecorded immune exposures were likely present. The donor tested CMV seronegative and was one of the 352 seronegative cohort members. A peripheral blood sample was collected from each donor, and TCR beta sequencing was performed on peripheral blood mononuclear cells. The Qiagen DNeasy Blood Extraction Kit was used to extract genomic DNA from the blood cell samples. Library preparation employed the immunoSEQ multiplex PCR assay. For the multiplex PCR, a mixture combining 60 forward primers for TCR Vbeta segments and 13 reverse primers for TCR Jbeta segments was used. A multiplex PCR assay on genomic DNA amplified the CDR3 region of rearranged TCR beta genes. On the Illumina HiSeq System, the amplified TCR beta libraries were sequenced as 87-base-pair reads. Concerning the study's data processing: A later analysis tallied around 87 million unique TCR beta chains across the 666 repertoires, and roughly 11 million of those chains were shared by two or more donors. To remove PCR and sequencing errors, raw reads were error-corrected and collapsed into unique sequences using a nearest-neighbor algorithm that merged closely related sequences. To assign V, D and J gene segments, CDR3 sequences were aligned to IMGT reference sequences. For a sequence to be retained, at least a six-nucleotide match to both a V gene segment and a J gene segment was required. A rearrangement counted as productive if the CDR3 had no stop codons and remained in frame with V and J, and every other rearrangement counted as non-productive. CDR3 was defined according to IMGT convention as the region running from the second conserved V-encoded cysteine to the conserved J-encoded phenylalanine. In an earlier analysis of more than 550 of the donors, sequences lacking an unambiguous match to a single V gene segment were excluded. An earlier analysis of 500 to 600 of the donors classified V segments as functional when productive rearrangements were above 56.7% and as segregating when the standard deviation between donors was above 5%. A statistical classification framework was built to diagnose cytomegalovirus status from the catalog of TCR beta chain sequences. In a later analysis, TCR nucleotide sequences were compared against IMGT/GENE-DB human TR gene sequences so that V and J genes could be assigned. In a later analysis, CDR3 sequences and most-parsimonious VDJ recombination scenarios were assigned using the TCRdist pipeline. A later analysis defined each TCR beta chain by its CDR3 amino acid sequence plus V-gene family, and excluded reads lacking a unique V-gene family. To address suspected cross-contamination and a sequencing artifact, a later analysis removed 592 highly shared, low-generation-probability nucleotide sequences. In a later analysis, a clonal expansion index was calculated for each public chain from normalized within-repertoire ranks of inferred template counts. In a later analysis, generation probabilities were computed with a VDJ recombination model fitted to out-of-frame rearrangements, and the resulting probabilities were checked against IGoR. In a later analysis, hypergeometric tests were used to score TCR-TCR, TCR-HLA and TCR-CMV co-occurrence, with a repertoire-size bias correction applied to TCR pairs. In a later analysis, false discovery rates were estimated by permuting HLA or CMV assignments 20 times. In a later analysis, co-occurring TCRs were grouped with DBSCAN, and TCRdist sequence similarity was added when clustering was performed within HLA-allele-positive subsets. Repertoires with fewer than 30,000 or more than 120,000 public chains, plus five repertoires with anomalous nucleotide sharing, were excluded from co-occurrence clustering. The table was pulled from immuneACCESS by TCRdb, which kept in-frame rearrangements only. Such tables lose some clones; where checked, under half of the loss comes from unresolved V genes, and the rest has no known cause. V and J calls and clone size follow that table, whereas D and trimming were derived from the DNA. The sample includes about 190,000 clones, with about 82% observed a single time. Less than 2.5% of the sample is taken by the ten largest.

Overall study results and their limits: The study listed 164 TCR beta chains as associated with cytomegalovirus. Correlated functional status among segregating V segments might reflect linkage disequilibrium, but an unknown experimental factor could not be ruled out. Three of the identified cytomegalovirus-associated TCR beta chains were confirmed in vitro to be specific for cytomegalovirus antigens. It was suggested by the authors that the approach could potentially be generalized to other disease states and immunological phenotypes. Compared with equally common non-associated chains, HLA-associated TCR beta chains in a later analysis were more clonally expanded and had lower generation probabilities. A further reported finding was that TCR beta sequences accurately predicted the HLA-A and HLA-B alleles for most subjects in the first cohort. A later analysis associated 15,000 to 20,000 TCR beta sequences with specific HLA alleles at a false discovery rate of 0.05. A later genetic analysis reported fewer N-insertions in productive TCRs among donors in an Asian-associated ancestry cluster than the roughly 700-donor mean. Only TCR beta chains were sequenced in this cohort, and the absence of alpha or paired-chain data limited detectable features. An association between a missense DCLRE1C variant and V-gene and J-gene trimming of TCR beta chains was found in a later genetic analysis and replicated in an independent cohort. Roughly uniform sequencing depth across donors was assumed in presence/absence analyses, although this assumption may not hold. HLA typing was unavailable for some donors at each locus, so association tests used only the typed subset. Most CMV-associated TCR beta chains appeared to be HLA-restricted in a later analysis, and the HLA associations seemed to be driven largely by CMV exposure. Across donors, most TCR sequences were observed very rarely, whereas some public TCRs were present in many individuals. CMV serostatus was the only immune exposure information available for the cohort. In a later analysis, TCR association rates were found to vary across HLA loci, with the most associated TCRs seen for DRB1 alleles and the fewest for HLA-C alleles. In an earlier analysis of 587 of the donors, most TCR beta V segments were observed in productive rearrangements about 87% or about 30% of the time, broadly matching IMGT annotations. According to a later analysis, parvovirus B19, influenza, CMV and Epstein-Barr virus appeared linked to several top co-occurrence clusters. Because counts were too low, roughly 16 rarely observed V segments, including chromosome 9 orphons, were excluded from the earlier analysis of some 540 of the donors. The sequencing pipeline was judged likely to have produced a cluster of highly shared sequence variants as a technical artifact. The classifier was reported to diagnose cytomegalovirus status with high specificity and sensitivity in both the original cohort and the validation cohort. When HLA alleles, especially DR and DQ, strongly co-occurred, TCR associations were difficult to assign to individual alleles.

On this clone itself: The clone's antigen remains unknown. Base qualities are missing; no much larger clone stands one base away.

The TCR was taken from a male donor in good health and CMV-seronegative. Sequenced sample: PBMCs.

The DNA is TGTGCCAGCAGCTTAGAGGGGACTAGCGGGAGAGTCGAGCAGTACTTC. This yields the protein CASSLEGTSGRVEQYF. The V and J genes are TRBV7-3 and TRBJ2-7, with 14 middle bases fitting TRBD2. CDR1 and CDR2, per the germline V gene, are SGHTA and FQGTGA. The CDR3 covers 16 residues, taking in both the cysteine and the phenylalanine. Of all the DNA, just the CDR3 is kept, 48 bases in frame from base 1. Relative to germline, V is missing 2 bases and J is missing 6 bases, with 6 bases of the junction outside any gene match.